This T cell receptor (beta chain) was sequenced during a study of blood T cell repertoires in COVID-19. Study summary: Acute-phase and convalescent COVID-19 samples originated in the United States, Italy and Spain. The cDNA or gDNA used as material had been derived from T cells, B-cell-depleted T cells, or PBMCs.

The CDR3 length is 16 residues. Original data processing: The authors estimated nucleated cell counts from reference gene primer amplification. The data were produced by immunoSEQ multiplex PCR, yet TCRdb's version contains in-frame clones alone and is incomplete. D and trimming come from the DNA, and the V and J calls and clone size come from that table. The sample carries approximately 76,000 clones, 80% to 90% recorded once. This clonotype was obtained from a man older than 75 with active or convalescent COVID-19. Sequencing was performed on peripheral blood. The chain has TRBV7-5 and TRBJ1-2; no DNA check was done on the table's D call, TRBD1. TRBV7-5 is a pseudogene segment. CDR3 DNA: TGTGTCAGAAGCTTAGCTTCGGGACAGGCGAACTATGGCTACACCTTC. Protein sequence: CVRSLASGQANYGYTF.